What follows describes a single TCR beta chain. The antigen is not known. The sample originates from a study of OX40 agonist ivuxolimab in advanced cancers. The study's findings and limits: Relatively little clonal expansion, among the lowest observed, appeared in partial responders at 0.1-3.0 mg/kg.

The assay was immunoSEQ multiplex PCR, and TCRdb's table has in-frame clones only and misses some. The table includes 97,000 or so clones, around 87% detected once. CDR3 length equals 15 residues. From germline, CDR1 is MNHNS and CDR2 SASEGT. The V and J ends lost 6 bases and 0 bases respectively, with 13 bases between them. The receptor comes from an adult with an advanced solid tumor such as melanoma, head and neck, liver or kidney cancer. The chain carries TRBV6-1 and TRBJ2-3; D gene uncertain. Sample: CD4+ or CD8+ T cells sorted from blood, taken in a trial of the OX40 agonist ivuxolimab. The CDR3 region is CASSSLGSSTDTQYF. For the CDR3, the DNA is TGTGCCAGCAGCAGCCTGGGGTCCAGCACAGATACGCAGTATTTT.